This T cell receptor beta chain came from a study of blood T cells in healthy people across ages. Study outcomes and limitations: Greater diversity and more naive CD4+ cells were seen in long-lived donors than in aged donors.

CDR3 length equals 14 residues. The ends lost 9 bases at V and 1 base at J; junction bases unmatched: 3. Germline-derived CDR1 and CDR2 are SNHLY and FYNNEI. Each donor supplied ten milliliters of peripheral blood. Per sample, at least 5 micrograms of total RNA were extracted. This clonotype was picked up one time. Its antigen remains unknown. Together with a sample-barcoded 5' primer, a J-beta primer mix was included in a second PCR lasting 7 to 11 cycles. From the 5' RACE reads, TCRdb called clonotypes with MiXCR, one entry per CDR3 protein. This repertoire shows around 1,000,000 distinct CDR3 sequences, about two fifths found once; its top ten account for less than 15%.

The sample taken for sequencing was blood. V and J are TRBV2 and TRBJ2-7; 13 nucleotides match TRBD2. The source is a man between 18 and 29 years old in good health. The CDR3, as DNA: TGTGCCAGTTCGGGACTAGCGGGGTCCTACGAGCAGTACTTC. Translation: CASSGLAGSYEQYF.